This T cell receptor (beta chain) was identified in a study of T cell clonotyping in hematopoietic cell transplantation. Study findings and constraints: After transplant, recipient diversity fell while pathologically expanded clonotypes grew through day 180.

Germline V gene data show CDR1 as MNHEY and CDR2 as SVGAGI. Trimming stripped 5 bases from V and 3 bases from J, with 10 bases between. CDR3 size: 14 residues. Repertoires were generated with immunoSEQ multiplex PCR, while TCRdb's copy carries only in-frame clones and drops some. The repertoire holds 35,000 to 50,000 clones, with around 95% as singletons. Details on this clone: What it recognizes is unknown.

This TCR came from a man aged 25-40 years in good health. Some clones in this sample may be carry-over from other donors' samples. This sequence joins TRBV6-5 and TRBJ1-4; D is undetermined. What was sequenced was peripheral blood mononuclear cells. The CDR3 DNA reads TGTGCCAGCAGTGTAGGGTGGGCTAATGAAAAACTGTTTTTT. It specifies CASSVGWANEKLFF.